This T cell receptor (beta chain) was observed in a study of cytomegalovirus exposure and HLA in healthy donors. Overall study results and limits: While the bulk of TCR sequences proved rare, some public TCRs turned up in many donors. A later analysis found first-cohort TCR clusters tended to co-occur in the approximately 110 validation repertoires.

Clones were read by immunoSEQ multiplex PCR, and TCRdb kept only the in-frame ones, dropping some. The sample includes 140,000 or so clones, roughly 89% seen only once; the top ten take about 10%. The V end was cut by 2 bases, the J end by 3 bases, with 14 bases between. The germline V gene has CDR1 SEHNR and CDR2 FQNEAQ (reference sequence). The CDR3 spans 16 residues. This clone was recorded only once. Its antigen is unknown. The sequencing sample was made of PBMCs. The sequence was obtained from a woman between 18 and 29 years old in good health and CMV-seropositive. The rearrangement joins TRBV7-9 to TRBJ1-3, with D perhaps TRBD1 (6 bases). CDR3 nucleotides: TGTGCCAGCAGCTTAAGTCAGGGGTATATTGGAAACACCATATATTTT. Residues: CASSLSQGYIGNTIYF.